The rows below give T cell receptor beta chains drawn from one sample of a study of T cell responses to AZD1222 COVID-19 vaccine. Sequencing used immunoSEQ multiplex PCR; TCRdb keeps in-frame clones, though not all of them. Of 120,000 to 150,000 clones in the sample, roughly nine tenths are singletons; the top ten hold about 3%. The specimen was peripheral blood, collected on day 0 of AZD1222 vaccination. Receptors originate from an adult in good health. CDR3s include the opening cysteine and the closing phenylalanine or tryptophan. Fields, in order: V gene, D gene, clone size, J gene, CDR3 protein, CDR3 DNA. D genes are given only for firm matches. Some rows mark clone size as missing; the rest say once, few, many or name a class of expanded clone.

>TRBV7-8|.|.|TRBJ1-2
CASSLLGRTNYGYTF
TGTGCCAGCAGCTTACTCGGTAGAACCAACTATGGCTACACCTTC
>TRBV12-3/TRBV12-4|.|.|TRBJ1-5
CASSFSPNQPQHF
TGTGCCAGCAGTTTTTCTCCCAATCAGCCCCAGCATTTT
>TRBV6-5|.|.|TRBJ2-4
CASSYVGGGGNIQYF
TGTGCCAGCAGTTACGTGGGAGGGGGAGGAAACATTCAGTACTTC
>TRBV7-2|.|.|TRBJ2-2
CASSFSVRTGELFF
TGTGCCAGCAGCTTCAGTGTCCGCACCGGGGAGCTGTTTTTT
>TRBV27|TRBD1|.|TRBJ1-1
CASSIAGTANTEAFF
TGTGCCAGCAGTATCGCCGGGACAGCGAACACTGAAGCTTTCTTT
>TRBV7-2|.|.|TRBJ1-1
CASSLVLGHHTEAFF
TGTGCCAGCAGCTTAGTTTTGGGACACCACACTGAAGCTTTCTTT
>TRBV3-1/TRBV3-2|TRBD1|.|TRBJ1-5
CASSQDSQGGQPQHF
TGTGCCAGCAGCCAAGACTCCCAGGGGGGGCAGCCCCAGCATTTT
>TRBV2|.|few|TRBJ2-5
CASRKNQGETQYF
TGTGCCAGCAGGAAAAACCAGGGAGAGACCCAGTACTTC
>TRBV3-1/TRBV3-2|TRBD1|few|TRBJ1-1
CASSQQRGLGTEAFF
TGTGCCAGCAGCCAACAAAGGGGGCTCGGGACTGAAGCTTTCTTT
>TRBV19|.|.|TRBJ2-5
CASTKNAYQETQYF
TGTGCCAGCACTAAGAATGCGTACCAAGAGACCCAGTACTTC
>TRBV24-1|TRBD2|.|TRBJ2-7
CATSGGAGGKHEQYF
TGTGCCACCAGTGGTGGAGCGGGAGGAAAGCACGAGCAGTACTTC
>TRBV19|.|.|TRBJ2-1
CASSIVGTFNEQFF
TGTGCCAGTAGTATAGTCGGCACGTTCAATGAGCAGTTCTTC
>TRBV28|TRBD2|.|TRBJ2-1
CASSPGGGRGYNEQFF
TGTGCCAGCAGTCCGGGCGGGGGTCGGGGCTACAATGAGCAGTTCTTC
>TRBV20-1|.|.|TRBJ2-2
CSAGLLGELFF
TGCAGTGCAGGACTACTCGGGGAGCTGTTTTTT
>TRBV7-9|.|.|TRBJ1-4
CASKGEGYNEKLFF
TGTGCCAGCAAAGGGGAGGGTTATAATGAAAAACTGTTTTTT
>TRBV15|.|.|TRBJ1-2
CATSRSGAETSTYGYTF
TGTGCCACCAGCAGATCGGGCGCCGAAACAAGTACCTATGGCTACACCTTC
>TRBV14|TRBD1|once|TRBJ1-2
CASSHLDRAYGYTF
TGTGCCAGCAGCCATCTTGACAGGGCCTATGGCTACACCTTC
>TRBV6-2/TRBV6-3|.|few|TRBJ1-5
CASSSSLRTSSNQPQHF
TGTGCCAGCAGTTCCTCCCTCAGGACATCCAGCAATCAGCCCCAGCATTTT
>TRBV6-1|TRBD2|few|TRBJ2-1
CASREIGGVSSGRNEQFF
TGTGCCAGCAGGGAAATAGGTGGGGTTAGTAGCGGGAGGAATGAGCAGTTCTTC
>TRBV2|.|.|TRBJ2-7
CASRVRDNSYEQYF
TGTGCCAGCAGAGTAAGGGACAACTCCTACGAGCAGTACTTC
>TRBV10-3|TRBD1|.|TRBJ2-1
CAIQGAGYNEQFF
TGTGCCATCCAGGGGGCAGGGTACAATGAGCAGTTCTTC
>TRBV7-2|TRBD1|.|TRBJ1-5
CASSSYGTAQPQHF
TGTGCCAGCAGCTCATACGGGACAGCTCAGCCCCAGCATTTT
>TRBV29-1|TRBD1|.|TRBJ1-1
CSVDGTGGARTEAFF
TGCAGCGTTGACGGGACAGGGGGCGCCAGAACTGAAGCTTTCTTT
>TRBV15|.|.|TRBJ1-6
CATSRVGLNSPLHF
TGTGCCACCAGCAGAGTAGGGTTGAATTCACCCCTCCACTTT
>TRBV7-3|.|.|TRBJ1-2
CASSLGGNYGYTF
TGTGCCAGCAGCTTAGGGGGGAACTATGGCTACACCTTC
>TRBV6-6|.|.|TRBJ1-2
CASSGTELYGYTF
TGTGCCAGCAGTGGGACGGAGCTCTATGGCTACACCTTC
>TRBV4-2|.|.|TRBJ1-5
CASSFGQSDQPQHF
TGTGCCAGCAGCTTCGGACAGAGCGATCAGCCCCAGCATTTT
>TRBV5-1|.|.|TRBJ2-7
CASSLWTSADEQYF
TGCGCCAGCAGCCTATGGACCTCAGCGGATGAGCAGTACTTC
>TRBV15|.|.|TRBJ2-2
CATSRGGTGELFF
TGTGCCACCAGCAGAGGGGGCACCGGGGAGCTGTTTTTT
>TRBV6-5|TRBD2|.|TRBJ2-3
CASSYISGRLADTQYF
TGTGCCAGCAGTTACATAAGCGGGAGGTTGGCAGATACGCAGTATTTT
>TRBV6-5|.|.|TRBJ2-6
CASSYESSGANVLTF
TGTGCCAGCAGTTACGAGAGCTCTGGGGCCAACGTCCTGACTTTC
>TRBV5-6|.|.|TRBJ1-2
CASSLGPTGFYGYTF
TGTGCCAGCAGCTTGGGCCCAACGGGGTTCTATGGCTACACCTTC
>TRBV6-2/TRBV6-3|TRBD1|.|TRBJ2-2
CASSFGTVYTGELFF
TGTGCCAGCAGTTTCGGGACAGTATACACCGGGGAGCTGTTTTTT
>TRBV3-1/TRBV3-2|TRBD1|once|TRBJ1-6
CASSQDPAGGGNSPLHF
TGTGCCAGCAGCCAAGATCCGGCAGGGGGAGGGAATTCACCCCTCCACTTT
>TRBV9|.|.|TRBJ1-2
CASSQVEDGPGYTF
TGTGCCAGCAGCCAAGTGGAAGACGGTCCTGGCTACACCTTC
>TRBV5-6|.|.|TRBJ1-6
CASSRGNNSPLHF
TGTGCCAGCAGCAGGGGGAATAATTCACCCCTCCACTTT
>TRBV5-6|.|.|TRBJ2-4
CASSPGAAKNIQYF
TGTGCCAGCAGCCCCGGAGCGGCCAAAAACATTCAGTACTTC
>TRBV19|.|.|TRBJ2-7
CASSTPGHTYEQYF
TGTGCCAGTAGTACCCCGGGACATACCTACGAGCAGTACTTC
>TRBV28|.|few|TRBJ1-2
CASRVEGINGYTF
TGTGCCAGCCGAGTCGAGGGAATAAATGGCTACACCTTC
>TRBV5-8|.|.|TRBJ1-2
CASSTIVGSYGYTF
TGTGCCAGCAGCACTATAGTGGGGAGCTATGGCTACACCTTC
>TRBV6-5|.|.|TRBJ2-2
CASSYSGANTGELFF
TGTGCCAGCAGTTACTCGGGGGCCAACACCGGGGAGCTGTTTTTT